These 6 T cell receptor beta chains were all obtained from the same sample, sequenced in a study of T cells in Graves' hyperthyroidism and ophthalmopathy. Authors of the study amplified TCR beta CDR3 regions from RNA transcripts. The HTBI primer set was used in a first-round RT-PCR of the TCR CDR3. TCRdb reanalysed the multiplex PCR reads using MiXCR and keeps one entry per CDR3 protein. The sample shows 300,000 or so distinct CDR3 sequences, 16% of them seen only once. Sequenced input: blood. These receptors were obtained from a man aged 30-40 years with Graves' hyperthyroidism.

This clonotype was observed at least ten times. This chain uses TRBV6-1 with TRBJ1-5, with TRBD1 matching 7 bases. Trimming took 7 bases from V and 3 from J; bases not matched to a gene: 6. This CDR3 is built from 14 residues. From germline, CDR1 is MNHNS and CDR2 SASEGT. The CDR3 reads CASTPDRTNQPQHF. CDR3 nucleotides: TGTGCCAGCACCCCGGACAGGACCAATCAGCCCCAGCATTTT.

The sample holds many counts of this clonotype. This chain links TRBV12-3 or TRBV12-4 with TRBJ1-2, with TRBD1 identical over 8 bases. The V and J ends lost 4 bases and 11 bases, in that order; junction bases with no gene match: 3. The CDR3 contains 11 residues. CDR3 residues: CASSYTGGYTF. The CDR3 nucleotides are TGTGCCAGCAGTTATACAGGGGGGTACACCTTC.

At least ten counts were recorded for this clonotype. The chain recombines TRBV12-3 or TRBV12-4 with TRBJ1-2; D not resolved. Trimming took 5 bases from V and 2 from J, leaving 9 bases between them. The CDR3 sequence is 13 residues long. The CDR3 is CASSPERNYGYTF. The CDR3 bases are TGTGCCAGCAGTCCTGAACGGAACTATGGCTACACCTTC.

This clonotype has ten or more counts. The V gene is TRBV6-1, the J gene TRBJ2-7; 8 bases are a match to TRBD1. V shed 8 bases, J shed 2 bases, and the junction held 5 bases outside the gene matches. The CDR3 is 13 amino acids. In germline, CDR1 is MNHNS, CDR2 SASEGT. The CDR3 DNA reads as TGTGCCAGCCGAAAGGACAGGGCCTACGAGCAGTACTTC. Its translation: CASRKDRAYEQYF.

The chain carries TRBV6-1 and TRBJ1-5; TRBD1 agrees at 8 bases. CDR3 length: 15 amino acids. Trimming removed 6 bases from V and 3 bases from J; junction bases left unmatched: 7. CDR1 and CDR2 from the germline V gene are MNHNS and SASEGT. The CDR3 sequence: CASRPGTGINQPQHF. Here the CDR3 DNA reads TGTGCCAGCAGGCCCGGGACAGGCATCAATCAGCCCCAGCATTTT.

This clonotype has at least ten counts. V usage is TRBV18 and J usage is TRBJ1-6; no firm D call. V lost 4 bases and J lost 9, with 10 bases in between. This CDR3 is built from 13 residues. Germline loops: CDR1 KGHSH, CDR2 LQKENI. This CDR3 is CASSLGRVSPLHF. The CDR3 DNA sequence: TGTGCCAGCTCACTGGGTCGGGTTTCACCCCTCCACTTT.